The rows below give T cell receptor beta chains drawn from one sample of a study of vaccination and CD4 T cells after COVID-19. TCRdb reanalysed the PCR reads using MiXCR and keeps one entry per CDR3 protein. The table has about 6,300 distinct CDR3 sequences, roughly 33% seen once. What these receptors recognize is not known. The specimen was CD4+ T cells from blood, cultured in vitro. Receptor source: a human donor in good health. The CDR3 runs from the conserved cysteine through the conserved F or W. A D gene is named only where the DNA matches it firmly. Size is stated for part of the rows, as once, few or many counts, or as a class when the clone is expanded.

J	D	V	size	DNA	CDR3
TRBJ1-3	-	TRBV6-5	-	TGTGCCAGCAGTTACCGGGGGACACAAGGAAACACCATATATTTT	CASSYRGTQGNTIYF
TRBJ2-7	-	TRBV20-1	-	TGCAGTGCTGGCCGGGACGGAGGGAAGGGGACGCTATTC	CSAGRDGGKGTLF
TRBJ2-3	-	TRBV20-1	-	TGCAGTGCCACCCCCACGCCAGATACGCAGTATTTT	CSATPTPDTQYF
TRBJ1-5	-	TRBV19	-	TGTGCCAGTAGTACAGGGGAGAGGGTTCAGCCCCAGCATTTT	CASSTGERVQPQHF
TRBJ1-2	TRBD1	TRBV5-4	-	TGTGCCAGCAGCACCCCGACAGGGGAAGGCTATGGCTACACCTTC	CASSTPTGEGYGYTF
TRBJ2-3	TRBD2	TRBV6-2/TRBV6-3	few	TGTGCCAGCAGTCGACTAGCGGGAGGAGATACGCAGTATTTT	CASSRLAGGDTQYF
TRBJ1-3	TRBD1	TRBV7-9	-	TGTGCCAGCAGCGCGGGACAGGGCTTTGGATCTGGAAACACCATATATTTT	CASSAGQGFGSGNTIYF
TRBJ1-1	-	TRBV29-1	-	TGCAGCGTTGAGGAGGGTAGAGGGATGAACACTGAAGCTTTCTTT	CSVEEGRGMNTEAFF
TRBJ1-6	-	TRBV11-2	few	TGTGCCAGCAGCTTAGGGATGACAGTTGGGGCCCTCCACTTT	CASSLGMTVGALHF
TRBJ1-1	-	TRBV28	few	TGTGCCAGCCTAAGAGGGTACACTGAAGCTTTCTTT	CASLRGYTEAFF
TRBJ2-3	-	TRBV7-2	-	TGTGCCAGCAGCCCCGGAACGAGGGGCACAGATACGCAGTATTTT	CASSPGTRGTDTQYF
TRBJ1-1	-	TRBV12-3/TRBV12-4	-	TGTGCCAGCAGTTTGGGGGTAGTAGAGACTGAAGCTTTCTTT	CASSLGVVETEAFF
TRBJ2-1	TRBD2	TRBV20-1	few	TGCAGTGCTATAGGGACTAGCGGGAGGGGCGTCTACAATGAGCAGTTCTTC	CSAIGTSGRGVYNEQFF
TRBJ2-3	-	TRBV2	-	TGTGCCAGCAGTGAGGCCCAAAGTTCAGATACGCAGTATTTT	CASSEAQSSDTQYF
TRBJ1-2	-	TRBV14	-	TGTGCCAGCAGCCAAGATAGTACGGGTCATGGCTACACCTTC	CASSQDSTGHGYTF
TRBJ1-1	-	TRBV20-1	-	TGCAGTGCTAGGCCGGTGAACACTGAAGCTTTCTTT	CSARPVNTEAFF
TRBJ1-5	TRBD1	TRBV6-2/TRBV6-3	medium-sized	TGTGCCAGCAGTTACCCCGTTGGACAGGGCGGCCAGCCCCAGCATTTT	CASSYPVGQGGQPQHF